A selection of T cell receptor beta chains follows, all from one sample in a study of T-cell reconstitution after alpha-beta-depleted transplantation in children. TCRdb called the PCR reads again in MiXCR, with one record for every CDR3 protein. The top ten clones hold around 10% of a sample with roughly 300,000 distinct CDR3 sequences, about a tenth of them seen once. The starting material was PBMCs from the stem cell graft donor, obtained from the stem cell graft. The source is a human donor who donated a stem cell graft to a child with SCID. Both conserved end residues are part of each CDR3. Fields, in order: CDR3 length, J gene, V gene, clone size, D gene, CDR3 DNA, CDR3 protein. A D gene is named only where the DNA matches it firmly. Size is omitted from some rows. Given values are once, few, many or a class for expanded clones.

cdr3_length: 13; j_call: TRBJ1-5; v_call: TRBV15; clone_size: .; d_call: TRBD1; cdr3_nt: TGTGCCACCAGCGGAGACAGGGTTCAGCCCCAGCATTTT; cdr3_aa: CATSGDRVQPQHF
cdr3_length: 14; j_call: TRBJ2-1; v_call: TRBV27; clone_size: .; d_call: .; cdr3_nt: TGTGCCACCAAGCCTTCTAGCTCCTACAATGAGCAGTTCTTC; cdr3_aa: CATKPSSSYNEQFF
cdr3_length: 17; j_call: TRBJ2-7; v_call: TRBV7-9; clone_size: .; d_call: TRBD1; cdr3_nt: TGTGCCAGCAGCCCTTATACGACAGGGGGGCCATCCTACGAGCAGTACTTC; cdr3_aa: CASSPYTTGGPSYEQYF
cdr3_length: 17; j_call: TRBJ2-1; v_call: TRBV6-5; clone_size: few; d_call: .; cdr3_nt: TGTGCCAGCAGTTACCCGATGTCCGAGGGGGGCCGCAATGAGCAGTTCTTC; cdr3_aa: CASSYPMSEGGRNEQFF
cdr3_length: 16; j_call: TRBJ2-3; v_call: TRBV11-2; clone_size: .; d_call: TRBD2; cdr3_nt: TGTGCCAGCAGCTTAGAGGCGGGGGGCGGCACAGATACGCAGTATTTT; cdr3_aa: CASSLEAGGGTDTQYF
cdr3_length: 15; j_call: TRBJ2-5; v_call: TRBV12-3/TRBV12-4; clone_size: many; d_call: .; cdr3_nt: TGTGCCAGCAGTTCGGTGCGGGGTACTTTAGAGACCCAGTACTTC; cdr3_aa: CASSSVRGTLETQYF
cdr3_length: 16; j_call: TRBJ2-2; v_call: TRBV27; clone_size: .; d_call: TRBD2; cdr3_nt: TGTGCCAGCAGCGATCGGACTAGCGGGCTGATCGGGGAGCTGTTTTTT; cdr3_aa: CASSDRTSGLIGELFF
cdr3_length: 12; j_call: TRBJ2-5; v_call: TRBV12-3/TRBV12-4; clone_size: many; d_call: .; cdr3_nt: TGTGCCAGCAGTGGGGGAAGGGAGACCCAGTACTTC; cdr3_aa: CASSGGRETQYF
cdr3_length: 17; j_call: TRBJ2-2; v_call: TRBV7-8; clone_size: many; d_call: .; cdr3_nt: TGTGCCAGCAGCTTAGCAAAAGTAGGGCGGGACACCGGGGAGCTGTTTTTT; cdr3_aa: CASSLAKVGRDTGELFF
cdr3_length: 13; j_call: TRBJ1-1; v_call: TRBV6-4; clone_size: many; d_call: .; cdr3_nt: TGTGCCAGCAAAGGGGATAAGTACACTGAAGCTTTCTTT; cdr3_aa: CASKGDKYTEAFF
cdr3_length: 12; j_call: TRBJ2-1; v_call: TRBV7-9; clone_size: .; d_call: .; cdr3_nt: TGTGCCAGCAGCGCAGGGTCAGGGGAGCAGTTCTTC; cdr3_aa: CASSAGSGEQFF
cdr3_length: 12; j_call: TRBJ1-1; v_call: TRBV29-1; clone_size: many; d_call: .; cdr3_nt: TGCAGCGTAGGACAGATGAACACTGAAGCTTTCTTT; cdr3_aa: CSVGQMNTEAFF
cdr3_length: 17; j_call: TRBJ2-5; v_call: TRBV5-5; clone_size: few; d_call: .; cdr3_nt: TGTGCCAGCAGCTTGGCCATCACAAGGGGATTCCAAGAGACCCAGTACTTC; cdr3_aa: CASSLAITRGFQETQYF
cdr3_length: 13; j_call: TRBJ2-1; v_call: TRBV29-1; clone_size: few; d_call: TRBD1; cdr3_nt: TGCAGCGTTGAGGGGACAGCAATCAATGAGCAGTTCTTC; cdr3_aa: CSVEGTAINEQFF
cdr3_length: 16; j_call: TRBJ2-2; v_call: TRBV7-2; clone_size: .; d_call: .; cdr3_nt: TGTGCCAGCAGCCCGGCCTGGGGCAGGGGCACCGGGGAGCTGTTTTTT; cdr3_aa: CASSPAWGRGTGELFF